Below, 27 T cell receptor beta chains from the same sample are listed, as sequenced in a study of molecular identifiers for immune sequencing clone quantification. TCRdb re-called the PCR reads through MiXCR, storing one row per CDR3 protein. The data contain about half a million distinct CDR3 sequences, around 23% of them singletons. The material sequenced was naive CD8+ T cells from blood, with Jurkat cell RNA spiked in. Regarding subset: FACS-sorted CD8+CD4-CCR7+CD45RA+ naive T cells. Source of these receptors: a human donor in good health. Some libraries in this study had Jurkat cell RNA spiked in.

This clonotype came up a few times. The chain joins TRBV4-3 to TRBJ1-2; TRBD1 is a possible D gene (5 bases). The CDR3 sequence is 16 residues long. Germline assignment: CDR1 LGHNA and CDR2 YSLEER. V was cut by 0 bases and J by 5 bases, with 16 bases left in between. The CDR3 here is CASSQDAVEGSYGYTF. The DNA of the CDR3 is TGCGCCAGCAGCCAAGATGCGGTGGAGGGGTCTTATGGCTACACCTTC.

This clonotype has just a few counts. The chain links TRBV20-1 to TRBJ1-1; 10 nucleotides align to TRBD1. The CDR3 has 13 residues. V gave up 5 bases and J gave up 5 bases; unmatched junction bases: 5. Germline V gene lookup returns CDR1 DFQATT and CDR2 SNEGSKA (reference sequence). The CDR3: CSAPGQGKTEAFF. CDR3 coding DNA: TGCAGTGCTCCGGGACAGGGGAAAACTGAAGCTTTCTTT.

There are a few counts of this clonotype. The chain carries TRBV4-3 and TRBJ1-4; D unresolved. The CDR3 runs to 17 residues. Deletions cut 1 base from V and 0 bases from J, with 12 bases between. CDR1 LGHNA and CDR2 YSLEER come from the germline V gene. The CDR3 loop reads CASSQVVYQTTNEKLFF. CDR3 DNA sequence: TGCGCCAGCAGCCAAGTCGTCTACCAGACAACTAATGAAAAACTGTTTTTT.

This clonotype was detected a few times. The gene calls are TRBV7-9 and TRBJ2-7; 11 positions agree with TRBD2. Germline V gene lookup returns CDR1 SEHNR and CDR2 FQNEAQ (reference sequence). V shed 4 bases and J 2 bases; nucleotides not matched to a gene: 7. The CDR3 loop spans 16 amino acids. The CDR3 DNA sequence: TGTGCCAGCAGCTCCTTACTAGCGGGGGCCACCTACGAGCAGTACTTC. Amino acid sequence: CASSSLLAGATYEQYF.

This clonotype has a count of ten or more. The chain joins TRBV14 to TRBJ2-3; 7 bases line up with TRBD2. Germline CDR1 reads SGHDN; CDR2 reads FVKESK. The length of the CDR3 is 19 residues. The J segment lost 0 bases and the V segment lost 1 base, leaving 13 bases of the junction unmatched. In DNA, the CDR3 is TGTGCCAGCAGCCAAGGGGGCTACGGCGGGAGCTGGAGCACAGATACGCAGTATTTT. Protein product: CASSQGGYGGSWSTDTQYF. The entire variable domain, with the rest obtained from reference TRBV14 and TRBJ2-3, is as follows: EAGVTQFPSHSVIEKGQTVTLRCDPISGHDNLYWYRRVMGKEIKFLLHFVKESKQDESGMPNNRFLAERTGGTYSTLKVQPAELEDSGVYFCASSQGGYGGSWSTDTQYFGPGTRLTVL.

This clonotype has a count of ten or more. The CDR3 loop is CASTLGPDRPREQYF. The CDR3 region has the DNA TGTGCCAGCACCCTAGGCCCGGACAGGCCCCGGGAGCAGTACTTC. The chain links TRBV28 to TRBJ2-7; 7 bases line up with TRBD1. Germline V CDR1 and CDR2: MDHEN, SYDVKM. The CDR3 loop spans 15 amino acids. V shed 7 bases, J shed 7 bases, and the junction held 16 bases outside the gene matches.

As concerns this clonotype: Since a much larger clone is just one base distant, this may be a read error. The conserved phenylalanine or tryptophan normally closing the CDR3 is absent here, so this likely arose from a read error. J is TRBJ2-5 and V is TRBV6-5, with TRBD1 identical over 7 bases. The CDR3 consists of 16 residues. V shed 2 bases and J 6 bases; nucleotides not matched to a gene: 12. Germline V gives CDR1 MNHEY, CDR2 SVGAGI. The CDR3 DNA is TGTGCCAGCAGTTACGAGGGGAGTGAGGGGGCGAAGACCCAGTACTCC. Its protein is CASSYEGSEGAKTQYS.

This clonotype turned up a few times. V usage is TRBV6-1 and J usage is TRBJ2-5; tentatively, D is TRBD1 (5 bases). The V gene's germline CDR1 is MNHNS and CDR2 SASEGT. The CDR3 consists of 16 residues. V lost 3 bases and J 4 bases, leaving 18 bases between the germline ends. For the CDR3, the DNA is TGTGCCAGCAGTGAGTTGGTTTCAGGGTGGCGAGAGACCCAGTACTTC. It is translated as CASSELVSGWRETQYF.

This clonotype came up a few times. CDR3 DNA sequence: TGTGCCAGCAGTGTGGGTGGACTTCTTGAGGGATATACGCAGTATTTT. It encodes CASSVGGLLEGYTQYF. The rearrangement joins TRBV27 to TRBJ2-3, with D maybe TRBD2 (5 bases). Trimming left V 5 bases short and J 7 bases short, with 22 bases between. Germline V gene lookup returns CDR1 MNHEY and CDR2 SMNVEV (reference sequence). The CDR3 length is 16 residues.

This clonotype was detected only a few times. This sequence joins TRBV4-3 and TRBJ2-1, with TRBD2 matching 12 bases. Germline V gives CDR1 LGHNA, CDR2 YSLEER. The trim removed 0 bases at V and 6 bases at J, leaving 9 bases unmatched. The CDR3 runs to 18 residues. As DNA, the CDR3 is TGCGCCAGCAGCCAAGATCTTTACGCTAGCGGGGGGGCCAATGAGCAGTTCTTC. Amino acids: CASSQDLYASGGANEQFF.

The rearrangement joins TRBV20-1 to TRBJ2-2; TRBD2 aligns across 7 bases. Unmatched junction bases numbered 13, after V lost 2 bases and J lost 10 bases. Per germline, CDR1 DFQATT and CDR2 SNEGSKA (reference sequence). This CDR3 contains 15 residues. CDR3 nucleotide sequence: TGCAGTGCTAGATCGCTAGCGGAAGGGAGGAAGGAGCTGTTTTTT. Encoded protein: CSARSLAEGRKELFF.

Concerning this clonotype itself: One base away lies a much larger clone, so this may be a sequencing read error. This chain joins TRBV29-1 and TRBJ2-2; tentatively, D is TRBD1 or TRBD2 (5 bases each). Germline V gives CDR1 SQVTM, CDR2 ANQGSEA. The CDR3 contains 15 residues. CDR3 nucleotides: TGCAGCGATGAAGCACGGGGCACGAACACCGGGGAGCTGTTTTTT. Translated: CSDEARGTNTGELFF.

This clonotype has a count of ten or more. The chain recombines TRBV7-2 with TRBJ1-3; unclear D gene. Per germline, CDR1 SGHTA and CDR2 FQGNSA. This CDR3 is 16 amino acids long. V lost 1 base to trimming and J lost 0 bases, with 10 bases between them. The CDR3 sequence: CASSLGPGNSGNTIYF. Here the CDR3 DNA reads TGTGCCAGCAGCTTAGGTCCCGGTAACTCTGGAAACACCATATATTTT.

The DNA of the CDR3 is TGTGCCAGCAGCCAAGCGGAGGGCGGACCCCAAGAGACCCAGTACTTC. It yields the protein CASSQAEGGPQETQYF. This sequence joins TRBV13 and TRBJ2-5, with D tentatively TRBD2 (6 bases). CDR1 PRHDT and CDR2 FYEKMQ come from the germline V gene (reference sequence). The CDR3 runs to 16 residues. Deletions cut 5 bases from V and 1 base from J, with 17 bases between.

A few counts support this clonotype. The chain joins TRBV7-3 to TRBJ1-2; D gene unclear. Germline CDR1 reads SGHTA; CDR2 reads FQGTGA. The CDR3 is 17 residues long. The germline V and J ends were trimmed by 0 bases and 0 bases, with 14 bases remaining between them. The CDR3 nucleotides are TGTGCCAGCAGCTTAACTGGTCCTGCGGCTACTAACTATGGCTACACCTTC. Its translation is CASSLTGPAATNYGYTF.

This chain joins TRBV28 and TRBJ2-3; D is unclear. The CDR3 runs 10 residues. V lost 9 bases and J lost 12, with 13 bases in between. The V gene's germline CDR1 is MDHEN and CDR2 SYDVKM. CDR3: CASDIGFQYF. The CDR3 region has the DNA TGTGCCAGTGATATAGGGTTCCAGTATTTT.

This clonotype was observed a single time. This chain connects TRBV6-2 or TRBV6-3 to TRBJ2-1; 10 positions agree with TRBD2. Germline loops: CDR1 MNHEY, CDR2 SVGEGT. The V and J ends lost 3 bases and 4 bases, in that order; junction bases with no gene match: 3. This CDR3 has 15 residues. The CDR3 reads CASSYSGRTYNEQFF. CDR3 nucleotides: TGTGCCAGCAGTTATAGCGGGAGGACGTACAATGAGCAGTTCTTC.

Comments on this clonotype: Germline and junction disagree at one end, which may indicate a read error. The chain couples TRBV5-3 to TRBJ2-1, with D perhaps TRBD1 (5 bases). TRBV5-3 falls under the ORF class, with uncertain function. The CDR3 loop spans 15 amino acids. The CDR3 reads CASSLGSAGNELVRF. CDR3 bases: TGTGCCAGCAGCTTGGGGTCGGCAGGGAACGAGTTGGTAAGGTTC.

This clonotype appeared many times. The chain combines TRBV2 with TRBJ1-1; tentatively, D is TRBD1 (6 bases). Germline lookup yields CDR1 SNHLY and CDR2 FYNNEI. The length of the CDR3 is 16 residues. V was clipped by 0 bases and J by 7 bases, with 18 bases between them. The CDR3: CASSEARRLGTLEAFF. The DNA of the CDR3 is TGTGCCAGCAGTGAAGCCCGTCGTTTAGGGACACTTGAAGCTTTCTTT.

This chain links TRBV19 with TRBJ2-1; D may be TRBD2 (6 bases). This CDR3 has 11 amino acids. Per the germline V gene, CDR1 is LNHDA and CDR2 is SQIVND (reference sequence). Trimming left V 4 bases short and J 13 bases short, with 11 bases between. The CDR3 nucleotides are TGTGCCAGTAGTACGGGGGACCTCCAGTTCTTC. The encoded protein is CASSTGDLQFF. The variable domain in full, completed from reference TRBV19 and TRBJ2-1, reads DGGITQSPKYLFRKEGQNVTLSCEQNLNHDAMYWYRQDPGQGLRLIYYSQIVNDFQKGDIAEGYSVSREKKESFPLTVTSAQKNPTAFYLCASSTGDLQFFGPGTRLTVL.

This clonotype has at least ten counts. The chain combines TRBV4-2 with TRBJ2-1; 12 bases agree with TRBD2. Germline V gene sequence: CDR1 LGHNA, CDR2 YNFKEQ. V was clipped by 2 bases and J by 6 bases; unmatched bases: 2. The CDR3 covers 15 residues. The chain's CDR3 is CASSQLAGGVNEQFF. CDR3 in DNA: TGTGCCAGCAGCCAACTAGCGGGGGGGGTCAATGAGCAGTTCTTC.

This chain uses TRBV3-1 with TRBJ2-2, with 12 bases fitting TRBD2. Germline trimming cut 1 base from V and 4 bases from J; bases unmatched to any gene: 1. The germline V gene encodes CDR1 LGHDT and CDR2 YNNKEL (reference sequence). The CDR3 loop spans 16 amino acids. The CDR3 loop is CASSQGLAGATGELFF. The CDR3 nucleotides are TGTGCCAGCAGCCAAGGACTAGCGGGGGCCACCGGGGAGCTGTTTTTT.

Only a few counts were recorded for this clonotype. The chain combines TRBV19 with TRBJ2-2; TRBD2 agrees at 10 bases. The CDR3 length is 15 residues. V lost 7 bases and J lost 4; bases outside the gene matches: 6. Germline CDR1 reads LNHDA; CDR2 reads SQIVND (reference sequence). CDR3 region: CASIYSGGPTGELFF. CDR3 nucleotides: TGTGCCAGTATTTATAGCGGGGGGCCCACCGGGGAGCTGTTTTTT.

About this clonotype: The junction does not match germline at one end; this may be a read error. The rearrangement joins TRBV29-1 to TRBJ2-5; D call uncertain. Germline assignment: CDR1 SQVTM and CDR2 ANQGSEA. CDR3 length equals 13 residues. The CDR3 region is CSVENGLQETQCF. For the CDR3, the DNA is TGCAGCGTTGAAAATGGGTTACAAGAGACCCAGTGCTTC.

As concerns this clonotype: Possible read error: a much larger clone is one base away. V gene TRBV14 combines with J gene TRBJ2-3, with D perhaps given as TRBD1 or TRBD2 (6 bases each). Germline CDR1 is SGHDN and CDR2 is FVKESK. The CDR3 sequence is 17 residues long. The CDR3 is CASSKGGLADYTDTRYF. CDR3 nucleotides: TGTGCCAGCAGCAAGGGGGGTCTCGCGGACTACACAGATACGCGGTATTTT.

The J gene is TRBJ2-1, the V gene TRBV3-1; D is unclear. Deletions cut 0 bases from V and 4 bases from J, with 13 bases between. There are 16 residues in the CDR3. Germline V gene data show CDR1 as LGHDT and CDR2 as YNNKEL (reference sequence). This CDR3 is CASSQDYGELYNEQFF. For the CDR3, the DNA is TGTGCCAGCAGCCAAGATTACGGAGAGCTATACAATGAGCAGTTCTTC.

This chain's CDR3 is CASSSTTGVSGEKLFF. CDR3 nucleotide sequence: TGTGCCAGCAGCTCGACCACAGGGGTTAGTGGTGAAAAACTGTTTTTT. The chain uses TRBV13 and TRBJ1-4; 7 bases agree with TRBD1. The CDR3 loop spans 16 amino acids. The junction had 12 bases not matched to a gene; V was cut back by 4 bases and J by 7 bases. Germline CDR1 and CDR2: PRHDT and FYEKMQ (reference sequence).